The entry that follows covers one T cell receptor beta chain sequence. Its antigen is unidentified. Trimming took 2 bases from V and 2 from J, leaving 5 bases between them. The germline V gene has CDR1 PRHDT and CDR2 FYEKMQ (reference sequence). This CDR3 comprises 13 residues. PCR involved 60 Vbeta and 13 Jbeta primers. The method was immunoSEQ multiplex PCR; TCRdb's version includes in-frame clones alone and lacks a portion of them. The sample consists of 240,000 or so clones, 82% of them appearing once. The data were taken from a study of cytomegalovirus exposure and HLA in healthy donors. Across the whole study: Most genotyped donors, approximately 81% of around 370, had Caucasian-associated genetic ancestry.

Notes on the study in general: Researchers catalogued some 160 TCR beta chains as cytomegalovirus-associated.

The source material was PBMCs. This sequence was found in a woman aged 40 to 50 in good health and CMV-seropositive. The V call is TRBV13, the J call TRBJ2-3; D gene uncertain. CDR3 sequence (DNA): TGTGCCAGCAGCTTAACCTACACAGATACGCAGTATTTT. This encodes CASSLTYTDTQYF.